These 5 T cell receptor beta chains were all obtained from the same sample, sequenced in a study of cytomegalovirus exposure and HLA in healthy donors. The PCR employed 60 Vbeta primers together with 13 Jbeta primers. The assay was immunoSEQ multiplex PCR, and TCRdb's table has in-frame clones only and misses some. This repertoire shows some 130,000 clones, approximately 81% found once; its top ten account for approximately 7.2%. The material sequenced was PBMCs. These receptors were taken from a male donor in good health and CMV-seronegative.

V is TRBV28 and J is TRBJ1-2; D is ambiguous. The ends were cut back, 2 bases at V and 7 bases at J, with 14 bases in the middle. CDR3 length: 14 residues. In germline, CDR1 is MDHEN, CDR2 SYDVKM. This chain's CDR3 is CASSLPQLSIGYTF. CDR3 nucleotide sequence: TGTGCCAGCAGTTTACCCCAACTTTCGATTGGCTACACCTTC.

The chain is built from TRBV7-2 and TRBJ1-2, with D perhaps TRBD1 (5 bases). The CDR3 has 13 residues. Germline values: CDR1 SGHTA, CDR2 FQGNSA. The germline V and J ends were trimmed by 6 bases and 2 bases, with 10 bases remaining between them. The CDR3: CASSPRGNYGYTF. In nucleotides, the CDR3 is TGTGCCAGCAGTCCCCGGGGGAACTATGGCTACACCTTC.

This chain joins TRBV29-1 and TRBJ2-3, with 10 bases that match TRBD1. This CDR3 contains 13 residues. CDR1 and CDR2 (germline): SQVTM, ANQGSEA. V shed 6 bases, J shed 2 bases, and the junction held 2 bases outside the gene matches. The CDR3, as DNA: TGCAGCGTACGACAGGGGGCCACAGATACGCAGTATTTT. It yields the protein CSVRQGATDTQYF.

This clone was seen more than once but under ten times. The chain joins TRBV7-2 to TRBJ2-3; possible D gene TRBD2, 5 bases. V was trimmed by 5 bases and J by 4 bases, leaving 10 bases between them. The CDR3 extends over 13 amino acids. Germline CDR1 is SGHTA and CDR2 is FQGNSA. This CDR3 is CASSREVPDTQYF. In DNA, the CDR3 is TGTGCCAGCAGCCGGGAAGTTCCAGATACGCAGTATTTT.

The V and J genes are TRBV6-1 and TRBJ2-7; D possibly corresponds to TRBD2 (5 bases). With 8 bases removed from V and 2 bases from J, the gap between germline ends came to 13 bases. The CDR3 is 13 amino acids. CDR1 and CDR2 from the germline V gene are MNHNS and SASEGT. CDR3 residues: CASSFQRAYEQYF. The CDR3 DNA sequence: TGTGCCAGCTCCTTCCAGAGGGCCTACGAGCAGTACTTC.